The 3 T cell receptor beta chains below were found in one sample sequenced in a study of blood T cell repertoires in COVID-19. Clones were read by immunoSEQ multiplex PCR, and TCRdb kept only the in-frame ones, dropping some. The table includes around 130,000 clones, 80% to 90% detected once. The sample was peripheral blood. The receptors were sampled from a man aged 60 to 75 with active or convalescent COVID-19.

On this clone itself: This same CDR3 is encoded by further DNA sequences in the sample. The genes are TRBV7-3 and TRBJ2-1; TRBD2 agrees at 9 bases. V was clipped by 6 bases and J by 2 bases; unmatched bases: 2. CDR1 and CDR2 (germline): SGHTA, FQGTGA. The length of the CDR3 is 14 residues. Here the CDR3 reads CASSLAGPYNEQFF. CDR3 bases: TGTGCCAGCAGTCTAGCGGGACCCTACAATGAGCAGTTCTTC.

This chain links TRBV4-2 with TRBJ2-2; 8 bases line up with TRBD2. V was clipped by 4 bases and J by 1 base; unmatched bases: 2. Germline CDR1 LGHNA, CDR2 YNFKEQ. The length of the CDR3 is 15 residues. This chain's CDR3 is CASSRTSGNTGELFF. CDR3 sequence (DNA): TGTGCCAGCAGCCGCACTAGCGGGAACACCGGGGAGCTGTTTTTT.

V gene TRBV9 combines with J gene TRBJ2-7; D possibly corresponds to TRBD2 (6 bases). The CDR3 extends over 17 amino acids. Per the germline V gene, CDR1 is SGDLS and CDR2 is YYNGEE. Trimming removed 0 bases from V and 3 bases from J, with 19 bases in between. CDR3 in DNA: TGTGCCAGCAGCGTAGGTCTAGCGAAAAACCTGGACTACGAGCAGTACTTC. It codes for CASSVGLAKNLDYEQYF.